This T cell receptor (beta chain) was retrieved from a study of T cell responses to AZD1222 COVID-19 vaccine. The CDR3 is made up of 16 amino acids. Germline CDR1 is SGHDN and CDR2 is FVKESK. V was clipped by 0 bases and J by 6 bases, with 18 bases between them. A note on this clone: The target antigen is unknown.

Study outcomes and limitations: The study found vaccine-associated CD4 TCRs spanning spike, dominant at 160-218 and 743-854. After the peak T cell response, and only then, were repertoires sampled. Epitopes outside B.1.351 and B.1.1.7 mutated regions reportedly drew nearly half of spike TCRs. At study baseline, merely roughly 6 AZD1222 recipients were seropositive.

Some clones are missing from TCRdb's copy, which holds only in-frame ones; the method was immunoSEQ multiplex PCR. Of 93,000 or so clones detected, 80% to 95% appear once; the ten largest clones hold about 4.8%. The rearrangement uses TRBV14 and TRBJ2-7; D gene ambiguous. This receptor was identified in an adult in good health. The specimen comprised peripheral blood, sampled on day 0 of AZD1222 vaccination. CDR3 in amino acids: CASSQEALVFRSEQYF. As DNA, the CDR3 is TGTGCCAGCAGCCAAGAAGCTCTCGTCTTTAGGAGCGAGCAGTACTTC.